This record concerns one T cell receptor beta chain sequence. Antigen unknown. TCR beta cDNA libraries had unique molecular identifiers. From roughly 1 to 10 million T cells, about 500,000 cDNA molecules were obtained. TCRdb recomputed calls from the PCR reads with MiXCR, one row per CDR3 protein. The table shows fewer than 850,000 distinct CDR3 sequences, with around 45% occurring only once. The data were taken from a study of post-analysis software for immune sequencing data. In the study overall: Relapsing-remitting, secondary progressive and progressive-relapsing multiple sclerosis courses were included. The study's findings and limits: Same-batch samples co-clustered strongly by F measure. Normalized Chao1 diversity was significantly lower in multiple sclerosis patients than in controls. Patients used about five TRBV segments, including TRBV5-6, TRBV5-1 and TRBV20-1, more often than controls.

The length of the CDR3 is 14 residues. V lost 6 bases, J lost 5 bases, and 16 bases lay in between. Germline assignment: CDR1 ENHRY and CDR2 SYGVKD. The clonotype comes from a girl aged 5-17 years with multiple sclerosis. This sequence joins TRBV10-3 and TRBJ1-2, with a tentative D call TRBD1 (5 bases). The sequencing input was blood. The chain's CDR3 is CAIRPGPKIYGYTF. The CDR3, as DNA: TGTGCCATCAGGCCGGGGCCCAAAATATATGGCTACACCTTC.